A selection of T cell receptor beta chains follows, all from one sample in a study of shared clonotypes between healthy human individuals. Some clones are missing from TCRdb's copy, which holds only in-frame ones; the method was immunoSEQ multiplex PCR. The sample records roughly 680,000 clones, about two thirds being singletons. Specimen: memory CD4+ T cells sorted from blood. The origin of the receptors is a woman younger than 45 in good health. CDR3s include the opening cysteine and the closing phenylalanine or tryptophan. The order of the fields is J gene, CDR3 length, V gene, CDR3 protein.

TRBJ2-3 | 14 | TRBV5-1 | CASKALAQTDTQYF
TRBJ2-3 | 13 | TRBV18 | CASSARGTDTQYF
TRBJ1-2 | 15 | TRBV19 | CASSGLRDKNYGYTF
TRBJ2-1 | 14 | TRBV28 | CASRGTSGSNEQFF
TRBJ2-7 | 15 | TRBV5-1 | CASSLAVTSGYEQYF
TRBJ2-7 | 15 | TRBV7-2 | CASSLVALLASEQYF
TRBJ1-5 | 15 | TRBV19 | CASGRQVDSNQPQHF
TRBJ2-5 | 15 | TRBV5-6 | CASSPGGGAGETQYF
TRBJ1-5 | 17 | TRBV19 | CASSPRYMTGVDQPQHF
TRBJ1-1 | 14 | TRBV28 | CASSPGQVRTEAFF
TRBJ2-7 | 15 | TRBV15 | CATSRDLSISYEQYF
TRBJ2-1 | 18 | TRBV7-2 | CASNAAQRGLGISNEQFF
TRBJ2-7 | 16 | TRBV4-1 | CASSQEGPSGDYEQYF
TRBJ1-2 | 15 | TRBV6-5 | CASSYGGRANYGYTF
TRBJ2-3 | 15 | TRBV5-1 | CASSFGGRALDTQYF
TRBJ1-2 | 16 | TRBV11-2 | CASSLDLLGRGYGYTF
TRBJ1-4 | 15 | TRBV4-1 | CASSTHRGPAEKLFF
TRBJ2-2 | 17 | TRBV25-1 | CASSEFSGGSNTGELFF
TRBJ2-7 | 16 | TRBV28 | CASSLSILDGREGQYF
TRBJ1-2 | 14 | TRBV2 | CASSEPTVNYGYTF
TRBJ2-7 | 12 | TRBV28 | CASSGGQYEQYF
TRBJ2-7 | 13 | TRBV5-1 | CASSLGLNYEQYF
TRBJ2-1 | 12 | TRBV2 | CASRPEGNEQFF
TRBJ2-7 | 19 | TRBV5-1 | CASSRRLGDRVSFTYEQYF
TRBJ2-1 | 13 | TRBV19 | CASSRRSSGEQFF
TRBJ1-2 | 14 | TRBV2 | CASSGTGGSYGYTF
TRBJ1-1 | 11 | TRBV20-1 | CSATENTEAFF
TRBJ2-3 | 16 | TRBV11-2 | CASSPARTSTTDTQYF
TRBJ1-1 | 13 | TRBV18 | CASSPAGGGRAFF